This TCR beta chain is drawn from a study of blood T cells in healthy people across ages. The study, taken as a whole, reports: Diversity was higher, and naive CD4+ cells more numerous, in long-lived donors than in aged donors.

Then a second PCR, running roughly 7 to 11 cycles, was carried out with a sample-barcoded 5' primer and a J-beta primer mix. TCRdb itself ran the 5' RACE reads through MiXCR, one entry per CDR3 protein. The data contain about 800,000 distinct CDR3 sequences, 20% to 25% of them singletons. Concerning this clonotype itself: Its antigen remains unknown.

This same sample was also part of a study on T cells of mothers and their children. That publication notes: Overlap ran slightly, non-significantly higher for related than unrelated mother-child pairs.

The source material was blood. The source is a boy aged 5-17 years in good health.

The CDR3, as DNA: TGTGCCACCAGCGAGGGGCAAGAGACCCAGTACTTC. Translating gives CATSEGQETQYF. The rearrangement uses TRBV15 and TRBJ2-5; D may be TRBD1 or TRBD2 (5 bases each). The V end lost 5 bases, the J end lost 2 bases, and 6 bases lay between the germline ends. The germline gives CDR1 LNHNV, CDR2 YYDKDF (reference sequence). The CDR3 is made up of 12 amino acids.